Listed here are 5 T cell receptor beta chains from one sample, sequenced in a study of blood T cell repertoires in COVID-19. This table comes from immunoSEQ multiplex PCR, and its TCRdb copy is limited to in-frame clones, with some not included. The sample records roughly 250,000 clones, just under 85% being singletons. The specimen sequenced was peripheral blood. The receptors shown here come from a woman older than 75 with acute or convalescent COVID-19.

This chain links TRBV9 with TRBJ2-2; 7 nucleotides align to TRBD2. V lost 0 bases to trimming and J lost 3 bases; unmatched junction nucleotides: 2. The CDR3 runs 15 residues. Germline V gene data show CDR1 as SGDLS and CDR2 as YYNGEE. The CDR3 is CASSVGGGDTGELFF. Written as DNA, the CDR3 is TGTGCCAGCAGCGTAGGGGGAGGGGACACCGGGGAGCTGTTTTTT.

The chain employs TRBV7-9 and TRBJ1-1; D is perhaps TRBD1 (6 bases). The CDR3 sequence is 16 residues long. Germline CDR1 reads SEHNR; CDR2 reads FQNEAQ (reference sequence). V was trimmed by 1 base and J by 5 bases, leaving 17 bases between them. This CDR3 reads CASSLVAQGRGTEAFF. CDR3 coding DNA: TGTGCCAGCAGCTTAGTTGCACAGGGACGAGGGACTGAAGCTTTCTTT.

This clone turned up a few times. The V call is TRBV30, the J call TRBJ1-1; maybe TRBD1 (6 bases). CDR1 and CDR2 (germline): GTSNPN, SVGIG (reference sequence). This CDR3 comprises 15 residues. Between the trimmed V and J ends, which lost 5 bases and 7 bases, there was a span of 23 bases. CDR3 residues: CAWGLMGGHRGEAFF. CDR3 coding DNA: TGTGCCTGGGGGCTTATGGGGGGGCATCGAGGTGAAGCTTTCTTT.

The CDR3 sequence: CASSPSGTGGYNEQFF. DNA of the CDR3: TGTGCCAGCAGCCCCTCAGGGACAGGGGGGTACAATGAGCAGTTCTTC. V is TRBV3-1 (or the pseudogene TRBV3-2) and J is TRBJ2-1, with TRBD1 identical over 11 bases. With V trimmed by 4 bases and J by 4 bases, 6 bases remained unmatched. CDR1 is LGHDT, CDR2 YNNKEL, per germline (reference sequence). CDR3 length: 16 residues.

The chain has TRBV9 and TRBJ2-1; TRBD2 agrees at 8 bases. J was trimmed by 3 bases and V by 4 bases; bases with no gene match: 9. CDR1 and CDR2 from the germline V gene are SGDLS and YYNGEE. The CDR3 is 16 amino acids. CDR3 protein: CASSLTSGGVYNEQFF. CDR3 nucleotides: TGTGCCAGCAGCCTAACGAGCGGGGGAGTCTACAATGAGCAGTTCTTC.